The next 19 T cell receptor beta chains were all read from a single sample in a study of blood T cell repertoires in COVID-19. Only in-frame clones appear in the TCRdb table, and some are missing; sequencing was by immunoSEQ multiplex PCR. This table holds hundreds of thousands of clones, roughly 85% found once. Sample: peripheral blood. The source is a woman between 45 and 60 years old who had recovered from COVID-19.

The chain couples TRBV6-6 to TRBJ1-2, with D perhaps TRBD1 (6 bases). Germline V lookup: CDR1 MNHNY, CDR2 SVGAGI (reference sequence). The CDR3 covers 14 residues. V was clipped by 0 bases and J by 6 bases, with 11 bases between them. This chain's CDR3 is CASSYSDRRNGYTF. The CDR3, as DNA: TGTGCCAGCAGTTACTCAGACAGGAGAAATGGCTACACCTTC.

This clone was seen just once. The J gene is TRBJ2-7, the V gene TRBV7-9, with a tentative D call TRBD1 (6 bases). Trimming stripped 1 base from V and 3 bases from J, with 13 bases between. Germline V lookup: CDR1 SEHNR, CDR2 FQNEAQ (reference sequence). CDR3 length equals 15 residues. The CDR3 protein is CASSLDLRGNYEQYF. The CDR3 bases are TGTGCCAGCAGCTTAGATTTGAGGGGGAACTACGAGCAGTACTTC.

CDR3 residues: CASSPFGATGGGFEQYF. The CDR3 DNA follows: TGTGCCAGCAGCCCATTTGGGGCGACAGGGGGTGGATTCGAGCAGTACTTC. The rearrangement uses TRBV3-1 (or the pseudogene TRBV3-2) and TRBJ2-7, with 9 bases matching TRBD1. Germline V CDR1 and CDR2: LGHDT, YNNKEL (reference sequence). This CDR3 has 17 amino acids. J lost 6 bases, V lost 4 bases, and 16 bases had no gene match.

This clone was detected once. CDR3 loop: CASSWSGGRSSYEQYF. The CDR3, as DNA: TGTGCCAGCAGTTGGAGTGGCGGGAGGAGCTCCTACGAGCAGTACTTC. The chain employs TRBV27 and TRBJ2-7; TRBD2 agrees at 8 bases. The CDR3 consists of 16 residues. Germline V lookup: CDR1 MNHEY, CDR2 SMNVEV (reference sequence). The V segment lost 4 bases and the J segment 0 bases; nucleotides outside the gene matches: 8.

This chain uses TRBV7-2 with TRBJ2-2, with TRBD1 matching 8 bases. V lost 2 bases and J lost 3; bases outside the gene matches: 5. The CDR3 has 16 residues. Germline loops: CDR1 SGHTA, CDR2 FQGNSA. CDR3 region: CASSLRTGTDTGELFF. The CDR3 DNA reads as TGTGCCAGCAGCTTAAGGACAGGGACGGACACCGGGGAGCTGTTTTTT.

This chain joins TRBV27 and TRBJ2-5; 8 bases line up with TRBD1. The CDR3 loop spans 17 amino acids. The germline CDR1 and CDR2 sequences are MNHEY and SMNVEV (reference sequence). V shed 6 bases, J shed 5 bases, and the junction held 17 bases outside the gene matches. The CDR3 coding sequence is TGTGCCAGCAGACAGACCGGACAGGGCGGGGCGAGGGAGACCCAGTACTTC. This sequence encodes CASRQTGQGGARETQYF.

This CDR3 reads CASSQERGGKTDTQYF. DNA for the CDR3: TGTGCCAGCAGCCAAGAACGGGGAGGAAAAACAGATACGCAGTATTTT. This chain uses TRBV3-1 (or the pseudogene TRBV3-2) with TRBJ2-3, with D possibly matching TRBD2 (6 bases). V was pared by 0 bases and J by 3 bases, with 13 bases between. The length of the CDR3 is 16 residues. The germline CDR1 and CDR2 sequences are LGHDT and YNNKEL (reference sequence).

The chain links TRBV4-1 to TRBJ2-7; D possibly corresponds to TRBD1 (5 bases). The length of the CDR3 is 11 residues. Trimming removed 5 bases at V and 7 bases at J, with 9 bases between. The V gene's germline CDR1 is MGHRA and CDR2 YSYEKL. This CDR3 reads CASSKGREQYF. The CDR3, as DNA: TGCGCCAGCAGCAAGGGGCGAGAGCAGTACTTC.

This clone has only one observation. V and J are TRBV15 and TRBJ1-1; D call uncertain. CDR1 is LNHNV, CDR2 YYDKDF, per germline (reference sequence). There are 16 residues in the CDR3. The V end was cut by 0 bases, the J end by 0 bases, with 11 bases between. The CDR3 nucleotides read TGTGCCACCAGCAGAGATCTGGAGAGGTTGAACACTGAAGCTTTCTTT. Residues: CATSRDLERLNTEAFF. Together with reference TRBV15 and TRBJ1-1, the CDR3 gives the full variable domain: DAMVIQNPRYQVTQFGKPVTLSCSQTLNHNVMYWYQQKSSQAPKLLFHYYDKDFNNEADTPDNFQSRRPNTSFCFLDIRSPGLGDTAMYLCATSRDLERLNTEAFFGQGTRLTVV.

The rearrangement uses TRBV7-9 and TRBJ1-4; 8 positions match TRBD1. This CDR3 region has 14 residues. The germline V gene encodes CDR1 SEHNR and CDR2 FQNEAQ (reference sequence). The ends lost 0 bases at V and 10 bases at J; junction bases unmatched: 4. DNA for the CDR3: TGTGCCAGCAGCTTAGCCAGGGGGCTGGGAAAACTGTTTTTT. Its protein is CASSLARGLGKLFF.

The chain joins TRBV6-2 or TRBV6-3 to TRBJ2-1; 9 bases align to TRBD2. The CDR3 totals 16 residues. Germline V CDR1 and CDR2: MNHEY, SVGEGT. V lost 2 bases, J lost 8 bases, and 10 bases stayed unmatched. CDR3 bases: TGTGCCAGCAGTTACGGGCCTAGCGGGGACCGGGATGAGCAGTTCTTC. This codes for CASSYGPSGDRDEQFF.

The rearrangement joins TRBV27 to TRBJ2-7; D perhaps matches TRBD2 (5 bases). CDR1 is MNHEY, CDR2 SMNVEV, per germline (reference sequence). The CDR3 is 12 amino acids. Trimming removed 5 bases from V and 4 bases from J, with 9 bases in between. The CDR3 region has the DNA TGTGCCAGCAGTCCCTCGGGGTACGAGCAGTACTTC. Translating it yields CASSPSGYEQYF.

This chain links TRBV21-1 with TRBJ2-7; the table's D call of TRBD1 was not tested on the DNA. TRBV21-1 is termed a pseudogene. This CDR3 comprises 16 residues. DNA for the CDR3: TGTGCCAGCAGCAAAAAGGGGACAGGGACGTACCACGAGCAGTACTTC. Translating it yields CASSKKGTGTYHEQYF.

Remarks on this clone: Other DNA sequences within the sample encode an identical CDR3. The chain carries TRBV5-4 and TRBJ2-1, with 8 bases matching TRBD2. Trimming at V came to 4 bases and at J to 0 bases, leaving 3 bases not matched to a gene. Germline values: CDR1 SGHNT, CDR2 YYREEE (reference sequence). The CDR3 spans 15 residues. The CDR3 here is CASSLTSGSYNEQFF. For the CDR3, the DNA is TGTGCCAGCAGCCTTACTAGCGGCTCCTACAATGAGCAGTTCTTC.

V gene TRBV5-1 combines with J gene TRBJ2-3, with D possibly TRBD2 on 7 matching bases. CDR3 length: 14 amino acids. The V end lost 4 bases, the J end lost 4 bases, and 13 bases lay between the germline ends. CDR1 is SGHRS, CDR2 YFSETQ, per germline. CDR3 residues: CASSVGGPADTQYF. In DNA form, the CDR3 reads TGCGCCAGCAGCGTGGGGGGGCCGGCAGATACGCAGTATTTT.

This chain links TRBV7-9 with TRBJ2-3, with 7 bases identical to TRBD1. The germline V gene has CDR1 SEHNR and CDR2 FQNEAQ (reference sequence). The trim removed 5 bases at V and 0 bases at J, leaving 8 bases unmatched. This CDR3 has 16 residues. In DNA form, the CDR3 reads TGTGCCAGCAGCCCCCGAGGGGGCCGTAGCACAGATACGCAGTATTTT. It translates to CASSPRGGRSTDTQYF.

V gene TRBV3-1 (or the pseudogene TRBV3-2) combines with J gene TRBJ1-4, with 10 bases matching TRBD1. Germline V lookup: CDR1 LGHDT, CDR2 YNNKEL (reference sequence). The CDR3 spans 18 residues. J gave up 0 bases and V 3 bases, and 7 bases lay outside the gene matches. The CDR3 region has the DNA TGTGCCAGCAGCCAGCGAGGAGGGACAGGGGCAACTAATGAAAAACTGTTTTTT. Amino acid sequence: CASSQRGGTGATNEKLFF.

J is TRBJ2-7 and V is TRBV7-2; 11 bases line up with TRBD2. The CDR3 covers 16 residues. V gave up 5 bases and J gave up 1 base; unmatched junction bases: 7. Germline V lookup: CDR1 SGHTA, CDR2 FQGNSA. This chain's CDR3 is CASSKGLAGVSYEQYF. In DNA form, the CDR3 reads TGTGCCAGCAGCAAAGGACTAGCGGGCGTATCCTACGAGCAGTACTTC.

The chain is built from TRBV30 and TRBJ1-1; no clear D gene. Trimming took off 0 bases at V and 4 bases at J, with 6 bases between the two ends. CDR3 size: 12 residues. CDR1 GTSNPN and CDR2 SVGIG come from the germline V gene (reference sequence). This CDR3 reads CAWSVYSTEAFF. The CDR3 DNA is TGTGCCTGGAGTGTTTATTCCACTGAAGCTTTCTTT.